These 27 T cell receptor beta chains originate from one sample sequenced in a study of radiotherapy plus CTLA-4 blockade in lung cancer. TCRdb's copy holds only in-frame clones and misses some; the assay was immunoSEQ multiplex PCR. This sample has roughly 120,000 clones, with 78% found just once. Sequencing used peripheral blood, obtained from a patient treated with radiotherapy plus ipilimumab. All receptors come from a human donor with non-small cell lung cancer who had a partial response to radiotherapy plus ipilimumab.

The genes are TRBV18 and TRBJ1-1, with 8 bases identical to TRBD1. The CDR3 length is 12 residues. CDR1 and CDR2 (germline): KGHSH, LQKENI. V dropped 5 bases and J dropped 8; count of bases not matched to a gene: 4. The CDR3 protein is CASSKGQAEAFF. DNA of the CDR3: TGTGCCAGCTCAAAGGGACAGGCCGAAGCTTTCTTT.

The chain links TRBV9 to TRBJ2-2; 9 bases agree with TRBD1. The CDR3 runs to 16 residues. The J segment lost 4 bases and the V segment lost 4 bases, leaving 8 bases of the junction unmatched. Germline V gene sequence: CDR1 SGDLS, CDR2 YYNGEE. The CDR3 is CASSPRTGVATGELFF. CDR3 coding DNA: TGTGCCAGCAGCCCCAGGACAGGGGTGGCCACCGGGGAGCTGTTTTTT.

The V call is TRBV27, the J call TRBJ1-1, with a tentative D call TRBD1 (6 bases). The germline CDR1 and CDR2 sequences are MNHEY and SMNVEV (reference sequence). The V end was cut by 3 bases, the J end by 4 bases, with 9 bases between. The CDR3 has 13 residues. DNA of the CDR3: TGTGCCAGCAGTTTTCCAGGGGCCACTGAAGCTTTCTTT. Amino acid sequence: CASSFPGATEAFF.

The chain links TRBV7-9 to TRBJ2-1, with a possible D match to TRBD1 (5 bases). CDR3 length: 15 amino acids. V lost 5 bases and J lost 9, with 20 bases in between. Germline CDR1 is SEHNR and CDR2 is FQNEAQ (reference sequence). The CDR3 DNA is TGTGCCAGCAGCCGTCCAGGGTACCGGGTACGTGAGCAGTTCTTC. This encodes CASSRPGYRVREQFF. Full variable domain (missing parts from reference TRBV7-9 and TRBJ2-1): DTGVSQNPRHKITKRGQNVTFRCDPISEHNRLYWYRQTLGQGPEFLTYFQNEAQLEKSRLLSDRFSAERPKGSFSTLEIQRTEQGDSAMYLCASSRPGYRVREQFFGPGTRLTVL.

This clone has just a few counts. At the DNA level, this CDR3 is encoded by other sequences in the same sample as well. The CDR3 nucleotides are TGTGCCAGCAGTTTACTAGACAGGGATAATCAGCCCCAGCATTTT. Translating gives CASSLLDRDNQPQHF. The rearrangement joins TRBV28 to TRBJ1-5, with TRBD1 identical over 7 bases. The V gene's germline CDR1 is MDHEN and CDR2 SYDVKM. Germline trimming cut 2 bases from V and 4 bases from J; bases unmatched to any gene: 5. The CDR3 extends over 15 amino acids.

The chain combines TRBV5-1 with TRBJ1-2, with TRBD1 identical over 8 bases. The V segment lost 0 bases and the J segment 8 bases; nucleotides outside the gene matches: 6. CDR1 SGHRS and CDR2 YFSETQ come from the germline V gene. The CDR3 runs 14 residues. The CDR3 sequence is CASSLEQGVAGYTF. CDR3 in DNA: TGCGCCAGCAGCTTGGAACAGGGGGTGGCCGGCTACACCTTC.

This clone was seen a handful of times. The J gene is TRBJ1-2, the V gene TRBV5-5, with 8 bases fitting TRBD1. Germline V CDR1 and CDR2: SGHKS, YYEKEE (reference sequence). The CDR3 length is 13 residues. J gave up 4 bases and V 4 bases, and 3 bases lay outside the gene matches. CDR3 DNA: TGTGCCAGCAGCACCAGGGGGCGCTATGGCTACACCTTC. It codes for CASSTRGRYGYTF.

V usage is TRBV11-2 and J usage is TRBJ1-1; 7 nucleotides match TRBD1. This CDR3 has 14 residues. V was pared by 6 bases and J by 0 bases, with 4 bases of the junction left unmatched. The germline CDR1 and CDR2 sequences are SGHAT and FQNNGV. The CDR3 sequence: CASRAGQLNTEAFF. CDR3 sequence (DNA): TGTGCCAGCAGGGCGGGACAGCTGAACACTGAAGCTTTCTTT.

The chain employs TRBV6-1 and TRBJ2-7, with 7 nucleotides matching TRBD2. Germline assignment: CDR1 MNHNS and CDR2 SASEGT. Trimming cost V 2 bases and J 1 base; bases outside gene matches: 8. There are 16 residues in the CDR3. The CDR3 loop reads CASSETSATYSYEQYF. The CDR3 nucleotides read TGTGCCAGCAGTGAAACTAGCGCAACCTATTCCTACGAGCAGTACTTC.

V usage is TRBV28 and J usage is TRBJ1-6; 7 nucleotides align to TRBD1. Germline CDR1 is MDHEN and CDR2 is SYDVKM. J lost 10 bases, V lost 7 bases, and 10 bases had no gene match. The CDR3 spans 14 residues. This CDR3 is CASTLGGIGSPLHF. CDR3 nucleotides: TGTGCCAGCACCTTAGGGGGCATCGGATCACCCCTCCACTTT.

The chain combines TRBV18 with TRBJ2-7; 12 bases line up with TRBD1. CDR3 length: 15 residues. Looked up from germline, CDR1 is KGHSH and CDR2 is LQKENI. With 1 base clipped from V and 5 bases from J, the junction kept 3 bases outside the gene matches. CDR3 loop: CASSPRDRGRDEQYV. The CDR3 DNA sequence: TGTGCCAGCTCACCACGGGACAGGGGGCGGGACGAGCAGTACGTC.

The J gene is TRBJ1-1, the V gene TRBV30; no definite D call. Trimming left V 3 bases short and J 10 bases short, with 15 bases between. Germline V gene sequence: CDR1 GTSNPN, CDR2 SVGIG (reference sequence). CDR3 size: 12 residues. Here the CDR3 DNA reads TGTGCCTGGAGGCCGGGGTGGTCGATAGCTTTCTTT. This codes for CAWRPGWSIAFF.

There are a few counts of this clone. The rearrangement uses TRBV5-4 and TRBJ1-4; 9 nucleotides match TRBD1. The CDR3 runs to 17 residues. V gave up 1 base and J gave up 1 base; unmatched junction bases: 5. Germline CDR1 is SGHNT and CDR2 is YYREEE (reference sequence). The CDR3 protein is CASSLRTGALTNEKLFF. The DNA for the CDR3 is TGTGCCAGCAGCTTGCGGACAGGGGCTTTAACTAATGAAAAACTGTTTTTT.

The chain links TRBV28 to TRBJ1-1; TRBD1 agrees at 8 bases. CDR1 and CDR2 (germline): MDHEN, SYDVKM. V dropped 4 bases and J dropped 2; count of bases not matched to a gene: 9. This CDR3 has 16 amino acids. CDR3 loop: CASSSPRTGLNTEAFF. As DNA, the CDR3 is TGTGCCAGCAGTTCTCCCCGGACAGGGCTAAACACTGAAGCTTTCTTT.

This clone was observed once. The chain combines TRBV6-1 with TRBJ1-1; TRBD1 might be the D (5 bases). The V end was cut by 6 bases, the J end by 0 bases, with 11 bases between. Looked up from germline, CDR1 is MNHNS and CDR2 is SASEGT. The CDR3 has 14 residues. For the CDR3, the DNA is TGTGCCAGCAGCTTACAGGCTCTGAACACTGAAGCTTTCTTT. Amino acid sequence: CASSLQALNTEAFF.

Here the CDR3 reads CASSLKAGGRDEQFF. CDR3 in DNA: TGTGCCAGCAGCTTAAAAGCGGGAGGGCGGGATGAGCAGTTCTTC. The rearrangement uses TRBV7-2 and TRBJ2-1, with 10 bases identical to TRBD2. This CDR3 has 15 residues. V dropped 2 bases and J dropped 8; count of bases not matched to a gene: 6. Germline V gene lookup returns CDR1 SGHTA and CDR2 FQGNSA. Filled out from reference TRBV7-2 and TRBJ2-1, the complete variable domain reads GAGVSQSPSNKVTEKGKDVELRCDPISGHTALYWYRQSLGQGLEFLIYFQGNSAPDKSGLPSDRFSAERTGGSVSTLTIQRTQQEDSAVYLCASSLKAGGRDEQFFGPGTRLTVL.

In its sample, this clone was seen once. The chain couples TRBV5-1 to TRBJ2-3; a weak D match, TRBD2 (5 bases). Germline CDR1 and CDR2: SGHRS and YFSETQ. This CDR3 has 13 amino acids. The germline V and J ends were trimmed by 4 bases and 6 bases, with 12 bases remaining between them. This CDR3 is CASSGLEKDTQYF. The CDR3 DNA follows: TGCGCCAGCAGCGGACTGGAGAAGGATACGCAGTATTTT.

Points on this clone: Its ends do not fully match the called genes, so a read error is possible. This specimen includes other DNA sequences encoding the same CDR3. The chain is built from TRBV5-4 and TRBJ1-1; a weak D match, TRBD1 (6 bases). The length of the CDR3 is 14 residues. Germline V lookup: CDR1 SGHNT, CDR2 YYREEE (reference sequence). Here the CDR3 DNA reads TGCGCCAGCAGCTTGGGGCAGGGGACCACTGAAGCTTTCTTT. It is translated as CASSLGQGTTEAFF.

CDR3 loop: CASSAEGTEAFF. The CDR3 region has the DNA TGTGCCAGCTCCGCGGAGGGCACTGAAGCTTTCTTT. The rearrangement joins TRBV27 to TRBJ1-1; D unclear. V was trimmed by 8 bases and J by 4 bases, leaving 11 bases between them. The CDR3 is made up of 12 amino acids. The germline V gene encodes CDR1 MNHEY and CDR2 SMNVEV (reference sequence).

This rearrangement joins TRBV7-2 to TRBJ1-2; D unresolved. The CDR3 sequence is 14 residues long. Germline CDR1 SGHTA, CDR2 FQGNSA. Trimming pared 5 bases from V and 5 bases from J, leaving 15 bases between. CDR3 protein: CASSSPRGTYGYTF. The CDR3 DNA reads as TGTGCCAGCAGCAGCCCGCGGGGAACTTATGGCTACACCTTC.

The V and J genes are TRBV9 and TRBJ2-2; the match to TRBD2 covers 8 bases. The CDR3 runs 15 residues. Germline values: CDR1 SGDLS, CDR2 YYNGEE. J was trimmed by 1 base and V by 4 bases; bases with no gene match: 3. CDR3 in DNA: TGTGCCAGCAGCCTCGGGACTAGGAACACCGGGGAGCTGTTTTTT. Its protein is CASSLGTRNTGELFF.

The chain combines TRBV5-1 with TRBJ2-1, with 9 nucleotides matching TRBD1. The CDR3 sequence is 16 residues long. From germline, CDR1 is SGHRS and CDR2 YFSETQ. J lost 8 bases, V lost 0 bases, and 9 bases had no gene match. The chain's CDR3 is CASSLDPQGADDEQFF. DNA for the CDR3: TGCGCCAGCAGCTTGGATCCACAGGGGGCTGACGATGAGCAGTTCTTC.

This chain uses TRBV28 with TRBJ2-1, with D tentatively TRBD2 (6 bases). V was cut by 11 bases and J by 6 bases, with 14 bases left in between. CDR1 and CDR2 from the germline V gene are MDHEN and SYDVKM. This CDR3 has 12 residues. The CDR3 sequence is CASSDYFNEQFF. The DNA for the CDR3 is TGTGCCTCTTCGGACTATTTCAATGAGCAGTTCTTC.

This clone was detected once. V and J are TRBV2 and TRBJ2-7; 10 bases agree with TRBD2. This CDR3 spans 15 amino acids. The germline V gene has CDR1 SNHLY and CDR2 FYNNEI. V dropped 7 bases and J dropped 5; count of bases not matched to a gene: 11. CDR3 in DNA: TGTGCCAGCATGAAACTAGCGGGATACGTAAACGAGCAGTACTTC. Protein sequence: CASMKLAGYVNEQYF.

The CDR3 DNA follows: TGTGCCAGCAGCGTATGGACAGGGGGCGGGGAAGCTTTCTTT. This encodes CASSVWTGGGEAFF. This chain links TRBV9 with TRBJ1-1; TRBD1 matches 11 bases. There are 14 residues in the CDR3. Per germline, CDR1 SGDLS and CDR2 YYNGEE. The trim removed 1 base at V and 8 bases at J, leaving 4 bases unmatched.

The chain carries TRBV11-2 and TRBJ2-2; tentative D call: TRBD1 (5 bases). The CDR3 has 13 residues. Germline V gene lookup returns CDR1 SGHAT and CDR2 FQNNGV. Trimming shortened V by 2 bases and J by 6 bases, and 7 bases separated the two germline ends. CDR3 region: CASSLSGPGELFF. The CDR3 nucleotides are TGTGCCAGCAGCTTATCAGGGCCCGGGGAGCTGTTTTTT.

This clone was found a few times. The chain has TRBV4-2 and TRBJ2-3; D call uncertain. The CDR3 contains 14 residues. Trimming left V 1 base short and J 2 bases short, with 7 bases between. CDR1 LGHNA and CDR2 YNFKEQ come from the germline V gene. CDR3 residues: CASSQASDTDTQYF. The CDR3 nucleotides read TGTGCCAGCAGCCAAGCCTCAGACACAGATACGCAGTATTTT.